The 22 T cell receptor beta chains presented below share a single source sample, sequenced in a study of blood T cell repertoires in COVID-19 (dated by TCRdb to about 2020). Library generation was performed with the immunoSEQ multiplex PCR assay. Held by TCRdb, this immuneACCESS table contains in-frame sequences only and omits some clones. Under half of the omission traces to an unresolved V gene where checked; the cause of the rest is unknown. For this sample the table gives roughly 200,000 clones, of which 85% were detected only once. The ten biggest clones cover about 19% of the sample. The sequencing sample was made of PBMCs or T cells enriched from blood (not recorded which). These receptor sequences come from a man aged 35 to 55 who had recovered from COVID-19.

The rearrangement joins TRBV6-2 or TRBV6-3 to TRBJ2-1; TRBD2 aligns across 8 bases. With V trimmed by 5 bases and J by 8 bases, 5 bases remained unmatched. There are 13 residues in the CDR3. CDR1 and CDR2 (germline): MNHEY, SVGEGT. The CDR3, as DNA: TGTGCCAGCAGTCGGACTAGCACGTATGAGCAGTTCTTC. Encoded protein: CASSRTSTYEQFF.

The gene calls are TRBV10-3 and TRBJ2-5, with a tentative D call TRBD1 (6 bases). This CDR3 has 12 residues. CDR1 ENHRY and CDR2 SYGVKD come from the germline V gene. V was pared by 3 bases and J by 4 bases, with 6 bases between. CDR3 protein: CAISDRGETQYF. CDR3 coding DNA: TGTGCCATCAGTGACAGGGGAGAGACCCAGTACTTC.

This clone has more than one count but fewer than ten. The chain joins TRBV19 to TRBJ1-2; unclear D gene. This CDR3 contains 13 residues. V was pared by 5 bases and J by 4 bases, with 11 bases between. Germline CDR1 reads LNHDA; CDR2 reads SQIVND (reference sequence). CDR3 sequence (DNA): TGTGCCAGTAGTGAGGCGGGCAGCTATGGCTACACCTTC. It specifies CASSEAGSYGYTF.

The chain links TRBV28 to TRBJ1-5; D not resolved. Per the germline V gene, CDR1 is MDHEN and CDR2 is SYDVKM. V dropped 5 bases and J dropped 7 bases, with 15 bases sitting between them. The CDR3 loop spans 14 amino acids. Here the CDR3 DNA reads TGTGCCAGCAGTCTAGGCACCGCTAGACAGCCCCAGCATTTT. Translating gives CASSLGTARQPQHF.

CDR3 coding DNA: TGTGCCAGCAGCCAAGCTCCGGGGATGAACACTGAAGCTTTCTTT. Amino acids: CASSQAPGMNTEAFF. The chain employs TRBV14 and TRBJ1-1; no clear D. The germline V gene encodes CDR1 SGHDN and CDR2 FVKESK. This CDR3 comprises 15 residues. V gave up 1 base and J gave up 0 bases, with 9 bases separating them. Complete variable domain (other parts from reference TRBV14 and TRBJ1-1): EAGVTQFPSHSVIEKGQTVTLRCDPISGHDNLYWYRRVMGKEIKFLLHFVKESKQDESGMPNNRFLAERTGGTYSTLKVQPAELEDSGVYFCASSQAPGMNTEAFFGQGTRLTVV.

The chain uses TRBV20-1 and TRBJ2-3; D gene ambiguous. The CDR3 runs 10 residues. Germline loops: CDR1 DFQATT, CDR2 SNEGSKA (reference sequence). Trimming took off 5 bases at V and 3 bases at J, with 3 bases between the two ends. CDR3 DNA: TGCAGTGCTCAGACAGATACGCAGTATTTT. This gives the protein CSAQTDTQYF.

This clone was recorded only once. The rearrangement joins TRBV7-2 to TRBJ1-1, with 7 nucleotides matching TRBD1. With V trimmed by 4 bases and J by 2 bases, 7 bases remained unmatched. The CDR3 length is 15 residues. Germline V gene data show CDR1 as SGHTA and CDR2 as FQGNSA. CDR3 in DNA: TGTGCCAGCAGCTCCCGGGACAGTGATAACACTGAAGCTTTCTTT. Its protein is CASSSRDSDNTEAFF. Drawing the rest from reference TRBV7-2 and TRBJ1-1, the complete variable domain is GAGVSQSPSNKVTEKGKDVELRCDPISGHTALYWYRQSLGQGLEFLIYFQGNSAPDKSGLPSDRFSAERTGGSVSTLTIQRTQQEDSAVYLCASSSRDSDNTEAFFGQGTRLTVV.

The chain combines TRBV7-9 with TRBJ1-5, with D hard to call. The CDR3 sequence is 13 residues long. Trimming left V 3 bases short and J 5 bases short, with 8 bases between. Germline CDR1 reads SEHNR; CDR2 reads FQNEAQ (reference sequence). CDR3 nucleotides: TGTGCCAGCAGCTTCGACGGGTATCAGCCCCAGCATTTT. Amino acids: CASSFDGYQPQHF.

This clone showed up just once. The J gene is TRBJ2-1, the V gene TRBV9, with 10 bases matching TRBD1. V gave up 1 base and J gave up 7 bases; unmatched junction bases: 5. CDR3 size: 15 residues. CDR1 is SGDLS and CDR2 is YYNGEE in the germline V gene. In DNA form, the CDR3 reads TGTGCCAGCAGCGTATCACTGGGACAGGGGAATGAGCAGTTCTTC. Protein sequence: CASSVSLGQGNEQFF.

About this clone: The conserved phenylalanine or tryptophan normally closing the CDR3 is absent here, so this likely arose from a read error. It is unclear where the CDR3 begins or ends on the DNA, so no DNA is shown, and the CDR3 is as TCRdb lists it. The J gene is TRBJ1-4, the V gene TRBV28; TRBD1, the table's D call, lacks a check against the DNA. The germline gives CDR1 MDHEN, CDR2 SYDVKM. The CDR3 is 12 amino acids in total, end residues counted. CDR3 protein: CASSSEPRSVFL.

The chain couples TRBV6-6 to TRBJ2-7, with D unclear. V lost 0 bases to trimming and J lost 1 base, with 7 bases between them. The CDR3 loop spans 14 amino acids. CDR1 and CDR2 (germline): MNHNY, SVGAGI (reference sequence). The CDR3 coding sequence is TGTGCCAGCAGTTACTCGTTACAATCCTACGAGCAGTACTTC. Residues: CASSYSLQSYEQYF.

The rearrangement links TRBV11-2 to TRBJ2-2; 8 nucleotides align to TRBD2. After removal of 5 bases from V and 7 bases from J, the junction contained 6 bases not matched to a gene. Per the germline V gene, CDR1 is SGHAT and CDR2 is FQNNGV. CDR3 length: 14 amino acids. CDR3 loop: CASSLGLVSGELFF. CDR3 DNA sequence: TGTGCCAGCAGCCTGGGACTAGTAAGCGGGGAGCTGTTTTTT.

CDR3 protein: CASSISASGSSYEQYF. For the CDR3, the DNA is TGTGCCAGTAGTATCTCGGCTAGCGGGAGTAGCTACGAGCAGTACTTC. V gene TRBV19 combines with J gene TRBJ2-7; 10 positions match TRBD2. The CDR3 covers 16 residues. CDR1 and CDR2 (germline): LNHDA, SQIVND (reference sequence). J was trimmed by 3 bases and V by 3 bases; bases with no gene match: 8. Combining the CDR3 with reference TRBV19 and TRBJ2-7 gives the whole variable domain DGGITQSPKYLFRKEGQNVTLSCEQNLNHDAMYWYRQDPGQGLRLIYYSQIVNDFQKGDIAEGYSVSREKKESFPLTVTSAQKNPTAFYLCASSISASGSSYEQYFGPGTRLTVT.

The rearrangement links TRBV19 to TRBJ2-7; the D gene is possibly TRBD1 (6 bases). The CDR3 loop spans 14 amino acids. The V and J ends lost 9 bases and 4 bases respectively, with 19 bases between them. From germline, CDR1 is LNHDA and CDR2 SQIVND (reference sequence). CDR3 DNA: TGTGCCAGCTCAGCACAGGGTGTAATATACGAGCAGTACTTC. As protein: CASSAQGVIYEQYF.

The genes are TRBV18 and TRBJ2-3, with 14 positions matching TRBD2. Germline lookup yields CDR1 KGHSH and CDR2 LQKENI. V lost 3 bases to trimming and J lost 6 bases; unmatched junction nucleotides: 5. The CDR3 is 16 amino acids. The CDR3 region is CASSPPGLAGADTQYF. The CDR3 DNA reads TGTGCCAGCTCACCTCCGGGACTAGCGGGAGCCGATACGCAGTATTTT.

This clone was observed a few times. The chain employs TRBV5-6 and TRBJ1-1; TRBD1 matches at 11 bases. Germline CDR1 SGHDT, CDR2 YYEEEE. The CDR3 sequence is 14 residues long. V shed 5 bases, J shed 10 bases, and the junction held 10 bases outside the gene matches. The CDR3 coding sequence is TGTGCCAGCAGTCCCTTAGGACAGGGGGCCTCAGCTTTCTTT. Translating gives CASSPLGQGASAFF.

The rearrangement links TRBV28 to TRBJ2-7, with 7 bases identical to TRBD2. CDR3 length: 14 residues. Trimming at V came to 5 bases and at J to 3 bases, leaving 7 bases not matched to a gene. The V gene's germline CDR1 is MDHEN and CDR2 SYDVKM. CDR3: CASSGASGSYEQYF. As DNA, the CDR3 is TGTGCCAGCAGTGGGGCTAGCGGAAGCTACGAGCAGTACTTC.

CDR3 region: CASSFLAEEFF. The CDR3 DNA reads as TGTGCCAGCAGCTTTCTAGCGGAGGAGTTCTTC. This chain uses TRBV11-2 with TRBJ2-1; 7 bases line up with TRBD2. Germline CDR1 and CDR2: SGHAT and FQNNGV. The J segment lost 14 bases and the V segment lost 3 bases, leaving 4 bases of the junction unmatched. The CDR3 is 11 residues long.

The chain links TRBV3-1 (or the pseudogene TRBV3-2) to TRBJ1-2; 9 nucleotides line up with TRBD1. Germline V gene sequence: CDR1 LGHDT, CDR2 YNNKEL (reference sequence). With 4 bases clipped from V and 5 bases from J, the junction kept 2 bases outside the gene matches. The CDR3 is made up of 13 amino acids. The CDR3 DNA follows: TGTGCCAGCAGCCGGGGACAGGGATATGGCTACACCTTC. Translation: CASSRGQGYGYTF.

This clone was detected only a few times. The chain is built from TRBV24-1 and TRBJ2-5; a weak D match, TRBD1 (7 bases). Trimming took off 4 bases at V and 4 bases at J, with 18 bases between the two ends. Germline CDR1 reads KGHDR; CDR2 reads SFDVKD. This CDR3 has 16 amino acids. CDR3 nucleotide sequence: TGTGCCACCAGTGAAAACGCACAGGGGAGGCGAGAGACCCAGTACTTC. Translated, it gives CATSENAQGRRETQYF.

This clone was seen once. The genes are TRBV7-8 and TRBJ2-2, with TRBD2 identical over 10 bases. The germline V gene encodes CDR1 SGHVS and CDR2 FQNEAQ. Trimming took 5 bases from V and 7 from J; bases not matched to a gene: 13. CDR3 length: 17 residues. The CDR3, as DNA: TGTGCCAGCAGCCGGACGAGGGCTAGCGGGAGAAGCGGGGAGCTGTTTTTT. Its protein product is CASSRTRASGRSGELFF.

This rearrangement joins TRBV9 to TRBJ1-1; TRBD1 agrees at 7 bases. The ends lost 4 bases at V and 8 bases at J; junction bases unmatched: 8. The CDR3 has 13 amino acids. From germline, CDR1 is SGDLS and CDR2 YYNGEE. The CDR3 region is CASSPPRTGEAFF. CDR3 DNA sequence: TGTGCCAGCAGCCCACCGCGGACAGGAGAAGCTTTCTTT.